This T cell receptor (beta chain) was recovered during a study of T cell responses to AZD1222 COVID-19 vaccine. TCRdb keeps only in-frame clones here, not all; method: immunoSEQ multiplex PCR. Of about 110,000 clones listed, 80% to 95% are singletons. The study, taken as a whole, reports: It was only a handful of AZD1222 recipients who were seropositive at baseline. It should be noted that donors were predominantly white British and more often female, and clonal diversity was possibly underestimated.

As regards this clone: Its antigen remains unidentified.

The analysis combined second doses at about 4 or about 12 weeks. The CDR3 totals 15 residues. CDR1 is SNHLY, CDR2 FYNNEI, per germline. Trimming took off 8 bases at V and 6 bases at J, with 17 bases between the two ends. The sample consisted of peripheral blood, taken 28 days after the second AZD1222 dose. The chain couples TRBV2 to TRBJ1-6; D is uncertain. This clonotype was sampled from an adult who received the AZD1222 COVID-19 vaccine. CDR3 nucleotides: TGTGCCAGCGTACTGGAGGTCACGGCTAATTCACCCCTCCACTTT. Protein sequence: CASVLEVTANSPLHF.